The 18 T cell receptor beta chains listed next were all sequenced from one sample in a study of shared clonotypes between healthy human individuals. Some clones are missing from TCRdb's copy, which holds only in-frame ones; the method was immunoSEQ multiplex PCR. The table has 500,000 or so clones, 90% to 96% seen once. Source material: naive CD4+ T cells sorted from blood. Documented subset: CD45RA+ positively selected. Receptors originate from a woman in her twenties or thirties in good health.

The J gene is TRBJ2-7, the V gene TRBV5-6; D not resolved. The germline V gene has CDR1 SGHDT and CDR2 YYEEEE. The CDR3 totals 13 residues. Trimming took off 0 bases at V and 6 bases at J, with 10 bases between the two ends. CDR3 nucleotide sequence: TGTGCCAGCAGCTTGGCTGGCGGATCCGAGCAGTACTTC. Translation gives CASSLAGGSEQYF.

The chain uses TRBV7-9 and TRBJ2-3; no reliable D call. The CDR3 length is 11 residues. Germline V gives CDR1 SEHNR, CDR2 FQNEAQ (reference sequence). V lost 4 bases, J lost 5 bases, and 4 bases lay in between. CDR3 region: CASSSIDTQYF. In DNA form, the CDR3 reads TGTGCCAGCAGCTCTATAGATACGCAGTATTTT.

J is TRBJ2-7 and V is TRBV28; 8 bases are shared with TRBD2. The germline V gene encodes CDR1 MDHEN and CDR2 SYDVKM. CDR3 length: 14 residues. Trimming cost V 6 bases and J 2 bases; bases outside gene matches: 6. CDR3 region: CASRLSGETYEQYF. The CDR3 nucleotides read TGTGCCAGCAGGCTTAGCGGGGAGACCTACGAGCAGTACTTC.

The chain employs TRBV15 and TRBJ1-3, with D unresolved. CDR1 is LNHNV, CDR2 YYDKDF, per germline (reference sequence). The CDR3 totals 19 residues. V was trimmed by 0 bases and J by 0 bases, leaving 18 bases between them. Here the CDR3 reads CATSRDGRRTLISGNTIYF. DNA for the CDR3: TGTGCCACCAGCAGAGATGGCCGCCGTACACTTATCTCTGGAAACACCATATATTTT.

The V gene is TRBV28, the J gene TRBJ1-5, with unresolved D. V shed 6 bases and J shed 3 bases, with 12 bases lying between them. This CDR3 region has 14 residues. Germline V lookup: CDR1 MDHEN, CDR2 SYDVKM. CDR3 loop: CASRGSPINQPQHF. The DNA of the CDR3 is TGTGCCAGCAGGGGGTCGCCCATCAATCAGCCCCAGCATTTT.

V is TRBV13 and J is TRBJ2-7; 9 bases line up with TRBD1. J lost 4 bases, V lost 3 bases, and 7 bases had no gene match. The CDR3 sequence is 15 residues long. Germline lookup yields CDR1 PRHDT and CDR2 FYEKMQ (reference sequence). CDR3 protein: CASSLLTGGSYEQYF. The CDR3 bases are TGTGCCAGCAGCTTGTTGACAGGGGGTTCGTACGAGCAGTACTTC.

The chain combines TRBV10-3 with TRBJ1-1; tentative D call: TRBD1 (5 bases). Germline V lookup: CDR1 ENHRY, CDR2 SYGVKD. Between the trimmed V and J ends, which lost 6 bases and 10 bases, there was a span of 18 bases. The CDR3 runs 13 residues. The CDR3 is CAIRASRDAAAFF. CDR3 DNA sequence: TGTGCCATCAGGGCCAGCAGGGATGCGGCAGCTTTCTTT.

J is TRBJ1-1 and V is TRBV19; unclear D gene. From germline, CDR1 is LNHDA and CDR2 SQIVND (reference sequence). The CDR3 has 14 residues. Trimming pared 3 bases from V and 0 bases from J, leaving 8 bases between. The CDR3 loop is CASSMVLMNTEAFF. The CDR3 nucleotides are TGTGCCAGTAGTATGGTCCTCATGAACACTGAAGCTTTCTTT.

This chain uses TRBV28 with TRBJ2-5, with TRBD1 as a possible D gene (5 bases). The end of the DNA aligns better with TRBJ2-7, so the J call may be wrong. The CDR3 contains 12 residues. Germline lookup yields CDR1 MDHEN and CDR2 SYDVKM. DNA of the CDR3: TGTGCCAGCAGTTCCCAGGGATCCGAGCAGTACTTC. Amino acids: CASSSQGSEQYF.

The chain links TRBV27 to TRBJ1-4; D gene uncertain. CDR3 length equals 15 residues. Germline V gene lookup returns CDR1 MNHEY and CDR2 SMNVEV (reference sequence). Between the trimmed V and J ends, which lost 2 bases and 0 bases, there was a span of 7 bases. This CDR3 is CASSLGKTTNEKLFF. CDR3 in DNA: TGTGCCAGCAGTTTAGGGAAAACAACTAATGAAAAACTGTTTTTT.

The gene calls are TRBV14 and TRBJ1-1; 10 positions match TRBD1. Trimming took 4 bases from V and 7 from J; bases not matched to a gene: 6. In germline, CDR1 is SGHDN, CDR2 FVKESK. This CDR3 contains 14 residues. Here the CDR3 reads CASSPRTGGDEAFF. In DNA, the CDR3 is TGTGCCAGCAGCCCCCGGACAGGGGGGGATGAAGCTTTCTTT. The full variable domain, in which reference TRBV14 and TRBJ1-1 provide the parts outside the CDR3, is EAGVTQFPSHSVIEKGQTVTLRCDPISGHDNLYWYRRVMGKEIKFLLHFVKESKQDESGMPNNRFLAERTGGTYSTLKVQPAELEDSGVYFCASSPRTGGDEAFFGQGTRLTVV.

This chain links TRBV5-1 with TRBJ1-1; D gene uncertain. Germline values: CDR1 SGHRS, CDR2 YFSETQ. The CDR3 runs to 10 residues. With 5 bases removed from V and 4 bases from J, the gap between germline ends came to 3 bases. The CDR3 coding sequence is TGCGCCAGCAGGGGCACTGAAGCTTTCTTT. Amino acids: CASRGTEAFF.

The rearrangement links TRBV6-5 to TRBJ1-1; D is undetermined. The CDR3 has 14 amino acids. Per the germline V gene, CDR1 is MNHEY and CDR2 is SVGAGI. V was cut by 2 bases and J by 1 base, with 8 bases left in between. This chain's CDR3 is CASSYVFWNTEAFF. CDR3 DNA: TGTGCCAGCAGTTACGTGTTCTGGAACACTGAAGCTTTCTTT.

The J gene is TRBJ1-2, the V gene TRBV28; 7 bases align to TRBD1. Looked up from germline, CDR1 is MDHEN and CDR2 is SYDVKM. The V gene end was trimmed by 2 bases and the J gene end by 4 bases; junction bases not matched to a gene: 4. The CDR3 length is 14 residues. The CDR3 DNA follows: TGTGCCAGCAGTTTAAGGCAGGGGGGCTATGGCTACACCTTC. Translation gives CASSLRQGGYGYTF.

This chain joins TRBV10-1 and TRBJ1-1; tentative D call: TRBD1 (6 bases). The CDR3 length is 13 residues. Looked up from germline, CDR1 is WNHNN and CDR2 is SYGVQD (reference sequence). The ends were cut back, 10 bases at V and 0 bases at J, with 12 bases in the middle. The CDR3 is CATQQGLNTEAFF. The CDR3 DNA is TGCGCCACCCAACAGGGATTGAACACTGAAGCTTTCTTT.

The rearrangement uses TRBV7-9 and TRBJ2-6; D gene unclear. The CDR3 has 13 amino acids. V was trimmed by 4 bases and J by 0 bases, leaving 1 base between them. Germline loops: CDR1 SEHNR, CDR2 FQNEAQ (reference sequence). CDR3 DNA: TGTGCCAGCAGCTACTCTGGGGCCAACGTCCTGACTTTC. Its translation: CASSYSGANVLTF.

As regards this clone: The sample has other DNA sequences that encode this CDR3 too. The chain carries TRBV20-1 and TRBJ1-1; D is unclear. Germline loops: CDR1 DFQATT, CDR2 SNEGSKA (reference sequence). V was shortened by 3 bases and J by 13 bases, with 15 bases between the two germline ends. CDR3 length: 11 residues. The CDR3 here is CSARDPLGGFF. CDR3 in DNA: TGCAGTGCTAGGGATCCTCTGGGTGGTTTCTTT.

This rearrangement joins TRBV5-4 to TRBJ2-2; TRBD1 agrees at 7 bases. The CDR3 spans 15 residues. The trim removed 4 bases at V and 0 bases at J, leaving 3 bases unmatched. Per the germline V gene, CDR1 is SGHNT and CDR2 is YYREEE (reference sequence). DNA for the CDR3: TGTGCCAGCAGCACCGGGACAGCGAACACCGGGGAGCTGTTTTTT. The encoded protein is CASSTGTANTGELFF. The variable domain in full, with the rest retrieved from reference TRBV5-4 and TRBJ2-2, is ETGVTQSPTHLIKTRGQQVTLRCSSQSGHNTVSWYQQALGQGPQFIFQYYREEENGRGNFPPRFSGLQFPNYSSELNVNALELDDSALYLCASSTGTANTGELFFGEGSRLTVL.